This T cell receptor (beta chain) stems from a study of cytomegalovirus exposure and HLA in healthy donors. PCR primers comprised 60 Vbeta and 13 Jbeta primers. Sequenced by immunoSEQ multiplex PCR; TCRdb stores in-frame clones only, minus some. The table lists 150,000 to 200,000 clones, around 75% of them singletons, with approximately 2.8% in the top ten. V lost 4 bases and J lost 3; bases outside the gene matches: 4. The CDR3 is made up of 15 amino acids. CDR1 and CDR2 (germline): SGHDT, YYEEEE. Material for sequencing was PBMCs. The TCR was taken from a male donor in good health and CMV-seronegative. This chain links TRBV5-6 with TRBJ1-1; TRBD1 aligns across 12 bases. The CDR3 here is CASSDRDRGHTEAFF. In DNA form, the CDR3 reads TGTGCCAGCAGCGATCGGGACAGGGGGCACACTGAAGCTTTCTTT.